The 3 T cell receptor beta chains below all came from one sample that was sequenced in a study of cytomegalovirus exposure and HLA in healthy donors. Primers included in the PCR were 60 Vbeta and 13 Jbeta primers. Data came from immunoSEQ multiplex PCR; TCRdb stores just in-frame clones and leaves some out. This sample has about 130,000 clones, with 72% found just once. The sample taken for sequencing was PBMCs. The receptors originated from a man in his fifties in good health and CMV-seropositive.

The rearrangement joins TRBV7-2 to TRBJ1-2; 10 nucleotides agree with TRBD1. CDR1 and CDR2 from the germline V gene are SGHTA and FQGNSA. Losses at the gene ends were 3 bases for V and 8 bases for J; bases not matched to a gene: 3. The CDR3 is 13 residues long. The CDR3 nucleotides read TGTGCCAGCAGCTTGGGGACAGGGGTAGGCTACACCTTC. This codes for CASSLGTGVGYTF.

On this clone itself: Different DNA sequences within this sample yield the same CDR3. The rearrangement uses TRBV7-2 and TRBJ1-1; weak D call: TRBD1 (6 bases). The V gene lost 4 bases and the J gene lost 1 base, with 7 bases spanning the gap. CDR1 is SGHTA and CDR2 is FQGNSA in the germline V gene. CDR3 length: 13 residues. CDR3 sequence (DNA): TGTGCCAGCAGCTCGGACAGGAACACTGAAGCTTTCTTT. Residues: CASSSDRNTEAFF.

Remarks on this clone: A read error may produce the germline difference seen at one junction end. The genes are TRBV7-9 and TRBJ1-5; 9 bases match TRBD1. Germline lookup yields CDR1 SEHNR and CDR2 FQNEAQ (reference sequence). The CDR3 sequence is 14 residues long. DNA for the CDR3: TGTTCCAGCAGTAAGACAGGGGGACGGGAGCCCCAGCATTTT. Amino acids: CSSSKTGGREPQHF.